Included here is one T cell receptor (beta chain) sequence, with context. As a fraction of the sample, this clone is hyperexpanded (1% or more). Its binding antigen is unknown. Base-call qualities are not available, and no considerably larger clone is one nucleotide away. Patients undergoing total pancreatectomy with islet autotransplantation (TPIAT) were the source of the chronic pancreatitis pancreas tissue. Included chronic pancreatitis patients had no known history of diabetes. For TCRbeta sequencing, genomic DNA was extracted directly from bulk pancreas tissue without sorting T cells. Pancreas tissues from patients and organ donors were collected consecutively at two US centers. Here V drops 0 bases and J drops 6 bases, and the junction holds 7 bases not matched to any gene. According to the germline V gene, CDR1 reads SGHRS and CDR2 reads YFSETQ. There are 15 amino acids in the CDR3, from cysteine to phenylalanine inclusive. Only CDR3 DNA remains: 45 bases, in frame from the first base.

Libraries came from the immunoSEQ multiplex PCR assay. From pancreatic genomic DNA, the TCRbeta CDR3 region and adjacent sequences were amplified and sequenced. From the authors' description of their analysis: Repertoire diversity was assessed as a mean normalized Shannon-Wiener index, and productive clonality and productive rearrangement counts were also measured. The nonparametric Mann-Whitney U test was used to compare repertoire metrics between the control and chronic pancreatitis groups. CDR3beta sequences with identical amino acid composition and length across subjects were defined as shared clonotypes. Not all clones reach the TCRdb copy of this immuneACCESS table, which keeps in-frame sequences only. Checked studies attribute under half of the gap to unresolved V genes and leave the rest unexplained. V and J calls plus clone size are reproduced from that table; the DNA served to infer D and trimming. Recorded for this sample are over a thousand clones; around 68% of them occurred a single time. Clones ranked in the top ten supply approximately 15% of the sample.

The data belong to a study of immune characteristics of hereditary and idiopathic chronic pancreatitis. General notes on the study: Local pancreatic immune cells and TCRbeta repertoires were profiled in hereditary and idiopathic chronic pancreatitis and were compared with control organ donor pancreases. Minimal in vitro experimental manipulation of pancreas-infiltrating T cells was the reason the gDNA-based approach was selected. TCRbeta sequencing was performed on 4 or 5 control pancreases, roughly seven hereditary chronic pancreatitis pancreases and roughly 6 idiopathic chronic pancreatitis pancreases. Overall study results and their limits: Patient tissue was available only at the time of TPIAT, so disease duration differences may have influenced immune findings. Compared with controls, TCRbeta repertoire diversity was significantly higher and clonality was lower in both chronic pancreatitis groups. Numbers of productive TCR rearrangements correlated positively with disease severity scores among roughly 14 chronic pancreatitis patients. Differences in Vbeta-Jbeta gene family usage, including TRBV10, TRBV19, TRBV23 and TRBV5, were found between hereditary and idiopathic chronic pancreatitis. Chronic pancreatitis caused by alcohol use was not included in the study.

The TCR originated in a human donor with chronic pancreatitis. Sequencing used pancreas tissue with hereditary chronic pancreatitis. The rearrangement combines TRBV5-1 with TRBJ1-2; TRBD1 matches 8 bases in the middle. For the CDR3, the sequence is CASSLEVQGVHGYTF. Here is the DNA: TGCGCCAGCAGCTTGGAGGTACAGGGGGTCCATGGCTACACCTTC.